The T cell receptor (beta chain) under discussion was sequenced for a study of regulatory T cells in long-lasting Graves disease. General study results and limits: For persistent Graves' patients, TCR diversity was lower than for newly diagnosed ones.

Both iRepertoire HTBI primers and Arm-PCR of CDR3 regions were used to build the TCR beta libraries. MiXCR, applied by TCRdb to the multiplex PCR reads, yields one record per CDR3 protein. The sample yields roughly 400,000 distinct CDR3 sequences, around 21% seen once. Time point denoted: persistent/refractory GD, antithyroid drugs over 5 years with positive TRAb. The TCR library was prepared using RNA isolated from PBMCs. About this clonotype: What it recognizes is unknown.

The sample was peripheral blood mononuclear cells (PBMCs), taken when the disease was refractory, from a patient treated with antithyroid drugs. The source is a female donor with Graves disease.

CDR3 coding DNA: TGTGCCAGCAGCCTGGGACTAGCGGACGTCGGCGAGCAGTACTTC. It is translated as CASSLGLADVGEQYF. This chain uses TRBV7-9 with TRBJ2-7, with TRBD2 matching 11 bases. Germline CDR1 SEHNR, CDR2 FQNEAQ (reference sequence). With 5 bases clipped from V and 6 bases from J, the junction kept 9 bases outside the gene matches. This CDR3 comprises 15 residues. Full variable domain (missing parts from reference TRBV7-9 and TRBJ2-7): DTGVSQNPRHKITKRGQNVTFRCDPISEHNRLYWYRQTLGQGPEFLTYFQNEAQLEKSRLLSDRFSAERPKGSFSTLEIQRTEQGDSAMYLCASSLGLADVGEQYFGPGTRLTVT.